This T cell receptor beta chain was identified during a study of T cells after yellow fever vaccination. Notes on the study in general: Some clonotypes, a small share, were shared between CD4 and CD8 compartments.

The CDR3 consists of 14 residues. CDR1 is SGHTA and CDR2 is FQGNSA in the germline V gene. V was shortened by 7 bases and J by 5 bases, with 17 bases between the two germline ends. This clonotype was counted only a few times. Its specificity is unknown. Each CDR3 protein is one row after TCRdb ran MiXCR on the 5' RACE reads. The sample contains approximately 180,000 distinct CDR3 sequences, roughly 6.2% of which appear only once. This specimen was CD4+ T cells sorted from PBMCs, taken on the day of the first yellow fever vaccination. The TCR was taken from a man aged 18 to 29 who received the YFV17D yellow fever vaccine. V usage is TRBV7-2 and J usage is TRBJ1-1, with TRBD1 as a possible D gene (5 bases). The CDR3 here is CASNRDALGTEAFF. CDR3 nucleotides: TGTGCCAGCAATAGGGACGCCTTGGGAACTGAAGCTTTCTTT.